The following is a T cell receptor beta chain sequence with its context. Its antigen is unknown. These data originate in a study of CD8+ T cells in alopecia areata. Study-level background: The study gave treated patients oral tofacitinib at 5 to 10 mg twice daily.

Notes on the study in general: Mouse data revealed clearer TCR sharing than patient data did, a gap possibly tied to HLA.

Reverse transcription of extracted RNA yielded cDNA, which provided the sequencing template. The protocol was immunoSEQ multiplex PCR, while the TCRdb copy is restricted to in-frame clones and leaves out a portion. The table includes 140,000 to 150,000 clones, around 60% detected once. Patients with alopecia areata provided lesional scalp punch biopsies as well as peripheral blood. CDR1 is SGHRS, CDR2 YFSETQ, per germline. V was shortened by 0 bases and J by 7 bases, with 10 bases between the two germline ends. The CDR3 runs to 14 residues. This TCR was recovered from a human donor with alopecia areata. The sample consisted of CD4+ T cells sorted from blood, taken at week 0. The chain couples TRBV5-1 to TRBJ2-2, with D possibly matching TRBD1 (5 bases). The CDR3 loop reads CASSLGQGVGELFF. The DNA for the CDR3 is TGCGCCAGCAGCTTGGGGCAGGGTGTCGGGGAGCTGTTTTTT.